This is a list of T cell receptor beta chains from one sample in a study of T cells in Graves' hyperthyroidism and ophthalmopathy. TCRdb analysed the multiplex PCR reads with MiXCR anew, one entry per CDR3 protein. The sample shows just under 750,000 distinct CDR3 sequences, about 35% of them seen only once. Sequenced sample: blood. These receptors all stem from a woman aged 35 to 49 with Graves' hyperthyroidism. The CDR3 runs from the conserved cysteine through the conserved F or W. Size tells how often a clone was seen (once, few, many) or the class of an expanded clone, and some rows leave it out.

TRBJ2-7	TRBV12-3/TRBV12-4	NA	CASSLGGRGIKSSYEQYF
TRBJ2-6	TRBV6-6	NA	CASSYSKAISEANVLTF
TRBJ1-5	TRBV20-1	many	CSAHGQGSGQPQHF
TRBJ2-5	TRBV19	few	CASSIVGDREETQYF
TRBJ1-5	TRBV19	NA	CASGIGRVNQPQHF
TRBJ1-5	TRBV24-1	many	CATSTIRARDAYSNQPQHF
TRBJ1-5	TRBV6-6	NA	CASSYSWPNSNQPQHF
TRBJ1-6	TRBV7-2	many	CASSQGQGNSPLHF
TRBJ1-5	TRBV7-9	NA	CASSGGSGGNEHF
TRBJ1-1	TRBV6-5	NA	CASSYSKYYGNTEAFF
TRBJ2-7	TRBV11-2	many	CASSSSGIEQYF
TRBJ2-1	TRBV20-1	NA	CSARESPNKRQFF
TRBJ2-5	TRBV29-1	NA	CSVEIQGMQETQYF
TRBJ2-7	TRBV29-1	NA	CSATGTGASYEQYF
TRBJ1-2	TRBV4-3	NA	CASSQDHSLSNYGYTF
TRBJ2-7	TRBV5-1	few	CASSLTSSIVEQYF
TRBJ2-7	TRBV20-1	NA	CSARDSASGITSYEQYF
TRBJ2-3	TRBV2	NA	CASSERRGALTDTQYF
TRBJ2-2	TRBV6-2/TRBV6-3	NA	CASSYRSVTANTGELFF
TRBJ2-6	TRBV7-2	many	CASSWSRSGANVLTF
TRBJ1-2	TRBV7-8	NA	CASSSSGQFYGYTF
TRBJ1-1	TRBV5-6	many	CASSRLGQGEGAFF
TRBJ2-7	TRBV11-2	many	CASSLGDGYEQYF
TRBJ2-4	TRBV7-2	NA	CASSLPGLDIQYF
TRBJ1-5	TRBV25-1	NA	CASSPDQGASNQPQHF
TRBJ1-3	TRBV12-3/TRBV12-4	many	CANSAGNTIYF
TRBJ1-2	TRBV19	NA	CASSFGRLTPSYGYTF
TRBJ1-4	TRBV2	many	CASSPQGRPEKLFF
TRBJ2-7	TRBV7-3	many	CASSLNPGLAYEQYF
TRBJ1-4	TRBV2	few	CASQSGRSTNEKLFF
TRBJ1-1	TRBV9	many	CASSVAPILNTEAFF
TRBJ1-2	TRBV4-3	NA	CASSRNGARGYTF
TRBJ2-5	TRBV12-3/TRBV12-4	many	CASTAGERETQYF
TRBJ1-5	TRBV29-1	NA	CSVTRPKQGGMSNPPQHF
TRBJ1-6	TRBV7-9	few	CASSPPRQNSPLHF
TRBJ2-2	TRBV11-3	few	CASSLELGANTGELFF
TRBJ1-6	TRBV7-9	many	CASSLATGMGSPLHF
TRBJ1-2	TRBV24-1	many	CATSSSSSYGYTF
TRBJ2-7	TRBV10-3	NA	CAISVFRDGAYEQYF
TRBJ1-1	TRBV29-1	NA	CSGGAGSTEAFF
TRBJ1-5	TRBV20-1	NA	CSSSPLDRGENQPQHF
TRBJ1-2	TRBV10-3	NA	CAISGNTGYTF
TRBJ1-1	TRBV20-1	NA	CSAPFLDRTNTEAFF
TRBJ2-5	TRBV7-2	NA	CASSLASGSSTDTQYF
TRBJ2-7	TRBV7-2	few	CASSQVASGFPYEQYF
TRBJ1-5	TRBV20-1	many	CSARASGQGNRQPQHF
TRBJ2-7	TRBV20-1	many	CSARDSGESSYEQYF
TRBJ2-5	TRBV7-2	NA	CASSLKGLARRGKETQYF
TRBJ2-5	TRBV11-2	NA	CASSYSVSGASGGIYPETQYF
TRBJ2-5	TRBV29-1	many	CSAARTAGPQETQYF
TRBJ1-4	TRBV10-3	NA	CAIKGDEKLFF
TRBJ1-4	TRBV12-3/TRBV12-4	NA	CASSDGTGHHEKLFF
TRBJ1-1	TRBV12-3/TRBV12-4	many	CASSLKGREAFF
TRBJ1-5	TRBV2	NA	CASSPRGEGNQPQHF
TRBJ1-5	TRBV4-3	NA	CASSQDVRGNQPQHF
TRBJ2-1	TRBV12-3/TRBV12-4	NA	CASSSRQGFGNEQFF
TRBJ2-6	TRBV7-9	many	CASSLDVLTF